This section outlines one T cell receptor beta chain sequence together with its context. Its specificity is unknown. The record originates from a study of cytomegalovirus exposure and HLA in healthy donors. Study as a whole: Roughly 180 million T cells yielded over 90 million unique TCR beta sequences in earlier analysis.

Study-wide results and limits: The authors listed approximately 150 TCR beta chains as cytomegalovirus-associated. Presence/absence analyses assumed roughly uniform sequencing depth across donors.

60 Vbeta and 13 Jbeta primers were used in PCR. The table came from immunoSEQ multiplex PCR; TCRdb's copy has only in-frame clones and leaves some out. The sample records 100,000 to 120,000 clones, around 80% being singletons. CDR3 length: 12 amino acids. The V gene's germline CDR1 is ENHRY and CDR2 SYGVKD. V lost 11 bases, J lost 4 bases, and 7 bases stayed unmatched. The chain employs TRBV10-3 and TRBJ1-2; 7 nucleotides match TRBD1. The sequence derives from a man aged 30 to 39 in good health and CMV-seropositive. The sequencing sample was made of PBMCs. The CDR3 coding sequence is TGTGCCGTCACCAGGGGGACCTATGGCTACACCTTC. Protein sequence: CAVTRGTYGYTF.